These 3 T cell receptor beta chains came from one sample sequenced in a study of tumor and adjacent non-tumor tissue in lung cancer. The library came from three nested PCR rounds adapted from ARM-PCR protocols. A single record per CDR3 protein comes from TCRdb applying MiXCR to the multiplex PCR reads. This table holds over 130,000 distinct CDR3 sequences, 66% found once. No cell sorting was done before RNA was extracted from the tissue. Material: lung tumor tissue. These receptors all stem from a man between 60 and 75 years old with small cell lung cancer.

Of note for this clonotype: A much larger clone is a single base away; this may be a read error. This chain uses TRBV20-1 with TRBJ2-3; weak D call: TRBD2 (5 bases). CDR1 is DFQATT and CDR2 is SNEGSKA in the germline V gene (reference sequence). The CDR3 consists of 14 residues. The ends were cut back, 0 bases at V and 7 bases at J, with 14 bases in the middle. In DNA form, the CDR3 reads TGCAGTGCTAGAGAGTGGAGGAGTTTGTATACGCAGTATTTT. Protein sequence: CSAREWRSLYTQYF.

A remark on this clonotype: A read error may explain this, as a much larger clone is one base away. This chain uses TRBV29-1 with TRBJ1-1; the match to TRBD1 covers 8 bases. Germline CDR1 reads SQVTM; CDR2 reads ANQGSEA. Germline trimming cut 8 bases from V and 2 bases from J; bases unmatched to any gene: 10. The CDR3 contains 14 residues. The CDR3 region is CSIAGTGANTEAFF. The DNA for the CDR3 is TGCAGCATAGCCGGGACAGGCGCAAACACTGAAGCTTTCTTT.

Only one count was recorded for this clonotype. The rearrangement links TRBV5-5 to TRBJ1-1; the D is unclear. CDR3 length: 16 residues. The V end was cut by 0 bases, the J end by 3 bases, with 15 bases between. Germline assignment: CDR1 SGHKS and CDR2 YYEKEE (reference sequence). As DNA, the CDR3 is TGTGCCAGCAGCTTGGGGCAGAGGGCTGGGGACACTGAAGCTTTCTTT. Translated, it gives CASSLGQRAGDTEAFF.